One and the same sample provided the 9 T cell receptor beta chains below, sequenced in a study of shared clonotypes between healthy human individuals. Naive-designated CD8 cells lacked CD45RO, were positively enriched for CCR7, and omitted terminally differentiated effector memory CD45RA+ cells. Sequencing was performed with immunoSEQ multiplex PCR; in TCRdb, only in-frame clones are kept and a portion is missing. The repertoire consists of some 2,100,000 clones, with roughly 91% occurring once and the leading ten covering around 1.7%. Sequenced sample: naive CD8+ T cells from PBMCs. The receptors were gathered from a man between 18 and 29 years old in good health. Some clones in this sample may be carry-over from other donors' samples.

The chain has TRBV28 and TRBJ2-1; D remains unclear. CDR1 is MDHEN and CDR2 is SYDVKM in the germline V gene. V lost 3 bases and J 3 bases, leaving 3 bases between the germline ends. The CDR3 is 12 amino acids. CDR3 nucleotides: TGTGCCAGCAGTTTCTTCTACAATGAGCAGTTCTTC. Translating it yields CASSFFYNEQFF.

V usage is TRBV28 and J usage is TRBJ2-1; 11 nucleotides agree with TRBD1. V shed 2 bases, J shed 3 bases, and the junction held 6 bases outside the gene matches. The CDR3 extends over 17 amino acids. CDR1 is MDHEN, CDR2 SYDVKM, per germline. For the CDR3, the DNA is TGTGCCAGCAGTTTAACCGGGACAGGGGGATTCTACAATGAGCAGTTCTTC. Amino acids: CASSLTGTGGFYNEQFF.

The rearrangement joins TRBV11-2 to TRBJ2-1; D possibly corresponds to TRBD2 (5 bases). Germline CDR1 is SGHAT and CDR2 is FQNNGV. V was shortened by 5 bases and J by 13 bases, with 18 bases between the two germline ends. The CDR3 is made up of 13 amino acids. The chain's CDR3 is CASSPGVGGRQFF. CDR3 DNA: TGTGCCAGCAGCCCCGGGGTTGGTGGACGACAGTTCTTC.

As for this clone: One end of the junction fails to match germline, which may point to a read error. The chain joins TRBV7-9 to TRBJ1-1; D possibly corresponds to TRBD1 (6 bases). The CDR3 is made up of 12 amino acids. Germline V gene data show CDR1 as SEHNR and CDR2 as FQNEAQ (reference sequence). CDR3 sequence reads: CVSSHRESEAFF. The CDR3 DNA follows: TGTGTCAGCAGCCACAGGGAATCTGAAGCTTTCTTT.

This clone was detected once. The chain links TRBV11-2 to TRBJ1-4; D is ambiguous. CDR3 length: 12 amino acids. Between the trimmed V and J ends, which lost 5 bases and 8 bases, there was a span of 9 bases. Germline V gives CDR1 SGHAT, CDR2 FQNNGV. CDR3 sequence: CASSRAIEKLFF. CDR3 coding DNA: TGTGCCAGCAGCCGGGCAATAGAAAAACTGTTTTTT.

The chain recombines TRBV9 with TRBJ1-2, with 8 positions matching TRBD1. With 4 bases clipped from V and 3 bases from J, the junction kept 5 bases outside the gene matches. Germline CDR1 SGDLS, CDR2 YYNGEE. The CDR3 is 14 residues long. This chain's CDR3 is CASSPQDRDYGYTF. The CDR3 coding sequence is TGTGCCAGCAGCCCCCAGGACAGGGACTATGGCTACACCTTC. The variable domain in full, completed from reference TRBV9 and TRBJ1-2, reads DSGVTQTPKHLITATGQRVTLRCSPRSGDLSVYWYQQSLDQGLQFLIQYYNGEERAKGNILERFSAQQFPDLHSELNLSSLELGDSALYFCASSPQDRDYGYTFGSGTRLTVV.

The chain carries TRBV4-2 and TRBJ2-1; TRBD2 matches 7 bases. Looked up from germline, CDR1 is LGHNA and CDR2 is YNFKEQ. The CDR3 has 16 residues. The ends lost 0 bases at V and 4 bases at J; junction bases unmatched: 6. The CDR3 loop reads CASSQDIGLDYNEQFF. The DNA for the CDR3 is TGTGCCAGCAGCCAAGATATTGGACTAGATTACAATGAGCAGTTCTTC.

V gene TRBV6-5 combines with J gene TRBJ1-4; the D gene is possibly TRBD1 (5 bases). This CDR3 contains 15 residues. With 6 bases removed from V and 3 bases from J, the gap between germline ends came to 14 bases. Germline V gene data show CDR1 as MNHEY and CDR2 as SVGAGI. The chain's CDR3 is CASRSRDSPNEKLFF. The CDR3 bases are TGTGCCAGCAGAAGCCGGGACTCTCCTAATGAAAAACTGTTTTTT.

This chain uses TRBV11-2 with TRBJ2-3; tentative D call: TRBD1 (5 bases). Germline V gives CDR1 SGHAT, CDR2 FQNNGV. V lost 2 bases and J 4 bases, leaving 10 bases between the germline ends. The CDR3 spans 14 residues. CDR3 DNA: TGTGCCAGCAGCTTATTAGTGGGGCCAGATACGCAGTATTTT. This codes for CASSLLVGPDTQYF.